This T cell receptor beta chain appears in the sequencing data of a study of T-cell reconstitution after alpha-beta-depleted transplantation in children. This clonotype has a count of ten or more. Molecular barcoding with unique molecular identifiers was used for the TCRbeta library. TCRdb passed the PCR reads through MiXCR, listing each CDR3 protein once. Of about 360,000 distinct CDR3 sequences listed, about 14% were seen once; the top ten hold over 3.5%. The ends lost 6 bases at V and 4 bases at J; junction bases unmatched: 6. In germline, CDR1 is DFQATT, CDR2 SNEGSKA (reference sequence). The CDR3 runs 14 residues.

This sequence was found in a human donor who donated a stem cell graft to a child with Fanconi anemia. The sample here was PBMCs, taken from the stem cell graft. The V gene is TRBV20-1, the J gene TRBJ2-1, with 10 positions matching TRBD2. The CDR3 protein is CSARPSGGYNEQFF. The DNA for the CDR3 is TGCAGTGCAAGACCTAGCGGGGGATACAATGAGCAGTTCTTC.